This T cell receptor beta chain was sequenced in a study of T cell repertoires in cytomegalovirus infection. About the research overall: TCR beta signatures that were public indicated CMV infection and matching HLA type.

This CDR3 contains 15 residues. From germline, CDR1 is SQVTM and CDR2 ANQGSEA. The V gene end was trimmed by 7 bases and the J gene end by 4 bases; junction bases not matched to a gene: 9. TCRdb ran MiXCR on the reads and lists one entry per CDR3 protein. The table records hundreds of thousands of distinct CDR3 sequences, 25% to 30% of them present only once. As to this clonotype: Antigen: not known.

This specimen was cultured PBMCs, taken from culture after CMV antigen stimulation. The TCR comes from a human donor in good health (CMV status not recorded). Some clones in this sample may be carry-over from other donors' samples. The V gene is TRBV29-1, the J gene TRBJ2-1; 11 bases match TRBD2. CDR3 sequence reads: CSAKHGTSGYNEQFF. The DNA of the CDR3 is TGCAGCGCCAAACATGGGACTAGCGGTTACAATGAGCAGTTCTTC.